This TCR beta chain was sequenced for a study of shared clonotypes between healthy human individuals. As for the study in general: With ages of 18 to 49, the donors were a couple of women and three men.

A word on this clone: Its matching antigen is unknown.

Whole-study findings and limits: Larger richness was generally estimated for naive than memory subsets.

Data came from immunoSEQ multiplex PCR; TCRdb stores just in-frame clones and leaves some out. In the table there are over 1.4 million clones, roughly 95% of which are singletons. V lost 5 bases and J 12 bases, leaving 17 bases between the germline ends. The CDR3 extends over 13 amino acids. CDR1 is SGHAT and CDR2 is FQNNGV in the germline V gene. Material: naive CD4+ T cells sorted from blood. The subset is: CD45RA+ positively selected. The rearrangement links TRBV11-2 to TRBJ2-1, with D perhaps matching TRBD2 (5 bases). This TCR was recovered from a man younger than 45 in good health. The CDR3 coding sequence is TGTGCCAGCAGCGTTGAGCTCGGGATAGGGCAGTTCTTC. Encoded protein: CASSVELGIGQFF.